The clone carrying this T cell receptor beta chain was recorded many times. Its specificity is not known. TCR beta VDJ and CDR3 were profiled, and genomic DNA was the template. TCRdb reprocessed the reads via MiXCR and lists one record per CDR3 protein. This repertoire shows a few hundred thousand distinct CDR3 sequences, roughly 53% found once; its top ten account for 20%. The source of the sample is a study of CD8+CD57+ T cells in acquired aplastic anemia. Study conclusions and caveats: Researchers reported that CD8+ Simpson's diversity was not significantly different in patients versus controls. Found in both controls and patients were around 31 CD8+ CDR3 sequences.

Germline-derived CDR1 and CDR2 are DFQATT and SNEGSKA (reference sequence). This CDR3 spans 14 amino acids. V dropped 4 bases and J dropped 5; count of bases not matched to a gene: 10. The sequenced patients had an expansion of CD8+CD57+ cells seen by flow cytometry. Each patient had severe acquired aplastic anemia. Each patient gave a blood sample that was collected before any therapy had been received. The chain combines TRBV20-1 with TRBJ2-7, with 8 bases aligning to TRBD1. The clonotype was recovered from a human donor with aplastic anemia. The specimen was sorted CD4+, CD8+, or CD8+CD57+ T cells (not recorded which) from PBMCs. The CDR3 loop is CSATPRDRTHEQYF. The CDR3 coding sequence is TGCAGTGCTACCCCGCGGGACAGGACCCACGAGCAGTACTTC.